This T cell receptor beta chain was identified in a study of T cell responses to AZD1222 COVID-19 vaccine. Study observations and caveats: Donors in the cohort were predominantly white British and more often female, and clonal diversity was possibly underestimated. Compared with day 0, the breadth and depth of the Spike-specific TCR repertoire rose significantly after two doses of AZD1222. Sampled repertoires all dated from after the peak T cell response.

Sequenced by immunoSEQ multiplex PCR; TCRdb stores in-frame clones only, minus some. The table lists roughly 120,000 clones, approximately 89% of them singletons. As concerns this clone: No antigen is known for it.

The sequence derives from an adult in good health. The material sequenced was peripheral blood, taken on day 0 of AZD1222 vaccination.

The CDR3 DNA reads as TGTGCCAGCAGCTATAGCAGCGATAGCTCCTACGAGCAGTACTTC. Residues: CASSYSSDSSYEQYF. This chain links TRBV7-6 with TRBJ2-7; D is uncertain. V lost 4 bases and J 0 bases, leaving 13 bases between the germline ends. The CDR3 totals 15 residues. CDR1 is SGHVS and CDR2 is FNYEAQ in the germline V gene. Drawing the rest from reference TRBV7-6 and TRBJ2-7, the complete variable domain is GAGVSQSPRYKVTKRGQDVALRCDPISGHVSLYWYRQALGQGPEFLTYFNYEAQQDKSGLPNDRFSAERPEGSISTLTIQRTEQRDSAMYRCASSYSSDSSYEQYFGPGTRLTVT.